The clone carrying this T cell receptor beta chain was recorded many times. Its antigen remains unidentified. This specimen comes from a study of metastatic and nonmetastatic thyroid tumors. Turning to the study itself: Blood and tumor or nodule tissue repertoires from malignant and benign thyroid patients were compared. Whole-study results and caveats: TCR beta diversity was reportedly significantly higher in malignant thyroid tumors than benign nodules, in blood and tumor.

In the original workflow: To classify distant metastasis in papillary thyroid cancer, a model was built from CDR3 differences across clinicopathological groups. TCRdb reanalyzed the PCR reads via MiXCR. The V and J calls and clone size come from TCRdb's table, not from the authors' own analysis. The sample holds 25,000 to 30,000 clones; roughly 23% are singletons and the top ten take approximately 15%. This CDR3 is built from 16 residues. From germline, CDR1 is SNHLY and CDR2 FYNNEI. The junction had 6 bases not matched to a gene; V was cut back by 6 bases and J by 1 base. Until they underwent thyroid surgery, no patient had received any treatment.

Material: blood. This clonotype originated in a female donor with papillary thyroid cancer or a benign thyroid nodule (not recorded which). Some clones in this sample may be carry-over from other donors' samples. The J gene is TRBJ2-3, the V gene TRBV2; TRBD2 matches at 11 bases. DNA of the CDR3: TGTGCCAGCAGAGAGCTAGCGGGAGGAGGCACAGATACGCAGTATTTT. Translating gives CASRELAGGGTDTQYF.